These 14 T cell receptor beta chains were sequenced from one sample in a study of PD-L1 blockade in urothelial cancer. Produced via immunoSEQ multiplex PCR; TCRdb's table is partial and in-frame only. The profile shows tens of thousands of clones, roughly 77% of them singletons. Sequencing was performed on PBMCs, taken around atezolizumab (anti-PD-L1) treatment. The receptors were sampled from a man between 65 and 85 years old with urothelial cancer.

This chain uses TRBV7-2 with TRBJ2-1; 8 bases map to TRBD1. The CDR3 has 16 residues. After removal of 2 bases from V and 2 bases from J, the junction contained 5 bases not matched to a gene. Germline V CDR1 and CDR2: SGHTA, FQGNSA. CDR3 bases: TGTGCCAGCAGCTTAATGGGGACAGGCGCCTACAATGAGCAGTTCTTC. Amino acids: CASSLMGTGAYNEQFF.

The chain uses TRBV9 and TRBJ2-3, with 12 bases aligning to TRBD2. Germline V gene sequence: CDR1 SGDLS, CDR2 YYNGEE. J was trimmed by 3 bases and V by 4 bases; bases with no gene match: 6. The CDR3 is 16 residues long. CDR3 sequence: CASSPMTSGRTDTQYF. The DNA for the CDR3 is TGTGCCAGCAGCCCAATGACTAGCGGGAGAACAGATACGCAGTATTTT.

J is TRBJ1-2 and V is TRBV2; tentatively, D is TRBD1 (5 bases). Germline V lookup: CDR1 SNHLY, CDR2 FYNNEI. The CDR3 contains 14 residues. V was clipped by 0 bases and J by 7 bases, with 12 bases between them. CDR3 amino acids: CASSEAVGVGGYTF. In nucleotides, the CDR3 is TGTGCCAGCAGTGAAGCTGTAGGGGTTGGTGGCTACACCTTC.

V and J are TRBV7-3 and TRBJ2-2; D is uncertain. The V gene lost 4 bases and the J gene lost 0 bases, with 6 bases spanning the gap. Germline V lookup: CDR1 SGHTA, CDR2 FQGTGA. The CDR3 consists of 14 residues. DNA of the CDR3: TGTGCCAGCAGCTCGTCCCCGAACACCGGGGAGCTGTTTTTT. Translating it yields CASSSSPNTGELFF.

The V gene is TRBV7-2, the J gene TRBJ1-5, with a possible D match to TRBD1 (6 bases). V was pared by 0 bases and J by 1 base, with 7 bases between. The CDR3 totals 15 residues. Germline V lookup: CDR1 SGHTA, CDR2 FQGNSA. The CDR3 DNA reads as TGTGCCAGCAGCTTAGCACAGGGAAGCAATCAGCCCCAGCATTTT. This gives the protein CASSLAQGSNQPQHF.

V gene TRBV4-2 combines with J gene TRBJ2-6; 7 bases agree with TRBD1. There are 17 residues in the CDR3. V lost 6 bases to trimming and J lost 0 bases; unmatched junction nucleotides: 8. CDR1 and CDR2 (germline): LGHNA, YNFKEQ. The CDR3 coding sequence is TGTGCCAGCAGAACCGGGACAGAAAGCTCTGGGGCCAACGTCCTGACTTTC. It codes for CASRTGTESSGANVLTF.

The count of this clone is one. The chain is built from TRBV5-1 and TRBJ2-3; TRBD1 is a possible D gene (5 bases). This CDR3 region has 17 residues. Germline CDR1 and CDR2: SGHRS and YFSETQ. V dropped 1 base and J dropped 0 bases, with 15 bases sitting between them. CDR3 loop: CASSLPGQTPSTDTQYF. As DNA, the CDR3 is TGCGCCAGCAGCTTGCCCGGACAAACCCCTAGCACAGATACGCAGTATTTT.

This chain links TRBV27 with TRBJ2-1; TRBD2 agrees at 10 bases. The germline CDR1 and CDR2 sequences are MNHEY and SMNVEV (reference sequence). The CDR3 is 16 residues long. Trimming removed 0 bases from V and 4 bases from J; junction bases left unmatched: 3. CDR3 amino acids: CASSLSTSGPYNEQFF. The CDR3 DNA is TGTGCCAGCAGTTTATCGACTAGCGGGCCTTACAATGAGCAGTTCTTC.

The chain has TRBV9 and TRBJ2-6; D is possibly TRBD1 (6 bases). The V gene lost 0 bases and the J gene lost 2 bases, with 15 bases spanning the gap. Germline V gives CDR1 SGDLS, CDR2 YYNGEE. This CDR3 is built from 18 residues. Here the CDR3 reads CASSVGGGVFPGANVLTF. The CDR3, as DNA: TGTGCCAGCAGCGTAGGTGGGGGCGTATTTCCTGGGGCCAACGTCCTGACTTTC.

The CDR3 coding sequence is TGTGCCAGCAGCTCAGGCCCTAGCGGGGGTACCGGGGAGCTGTTTTTT. Its translation: CASSSGPSGGTGELFF. This rearrangement joins TRBV7-6 to TRBJ2-2; 10 nucleotides match TRBD2. With V trimmed by 4 bases and J by 5 bases, 7 bases remained unmatched. Germline V gene sequence: CDR1 SGHVS, CDR2 FNYEAQ. This CDR3 is 16 amino acids long.

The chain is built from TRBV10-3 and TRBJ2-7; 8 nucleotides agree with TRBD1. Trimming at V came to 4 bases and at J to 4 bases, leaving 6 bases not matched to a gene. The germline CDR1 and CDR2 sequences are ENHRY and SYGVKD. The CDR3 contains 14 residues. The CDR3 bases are TGTGCCATCAGTGTACAGGGGGATAGGTACGAGCAGTACTTC. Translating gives CAISVQGDRYEQYF.

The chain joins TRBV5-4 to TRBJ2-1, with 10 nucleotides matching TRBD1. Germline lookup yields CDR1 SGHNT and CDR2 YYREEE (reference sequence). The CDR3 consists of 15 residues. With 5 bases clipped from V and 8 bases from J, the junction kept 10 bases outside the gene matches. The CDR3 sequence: CASSHQTGGNDEQFF. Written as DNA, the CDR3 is TGTGCCAGCAGTCATCAGACAGGGGGCAACGATGAGCAGTTCTTC.

The CDR3 sequence: CASSGRGAYNEQFF. The DNA of the CDR3 is TGTGCCAGCAGTGGGCGCGGGGCCTACAATGAGCAGTTCTTC. The chain carries TRBV25-1 and TRBJ2-1; TRBD2 is a possible D gene (6 bases). This CDR3 is built from 14 residues. Germline CDR1 reads MGHDK; CDR2 reads SYGVNS. With 4 bases removed from V and 2 bases from J, the gap between germline ends came to 9 bases.

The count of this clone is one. Written as DNA, the CDR3 is TGTGCCAGCAGCCCCCTAGCGGCCACAGATACGCAGTATTTT. As protein: CASSPLAATDTQYF. This rearrangement joins TRBV11-3 to TRBJ2-3, with 7 positions matching TRBD2. The J segment lost 2 bases and the V segment lost 5 bases, leaving 4 bases of the junction unmatched. There are 14 residues in the CDR3. Germline values: CDR1 SGHNT, CDR2 YENEEA.